The 10 T cell receptor beta chains below all came from one sample that was sequenced in a study of shared clonotypes between healthy human individuals. Sequencing used immunoSEQ multiplex PCR; TCRdb keeps in-frame clones, though not all of them. The sample records about 770,000 clones, over 55% being singletons. Sequenced sample: memory CD4+ T cells sorted from blood. Stated subset: CD45RA-negative fraction. The receptors originated from a woman aged 25 to 39 in good health.

The CDR3 DNA follows: TGCGCCAGCAGCACCATTGGGGGAGTTACTGAAGCTTTCTTT. This translates into CASSTIGGVTEAFF. The genes are TRBV4-1 and TRBJ1-1, with D maybe TRBD1 (5 bases). Trimming took off 5 bases at V and 5 bases at J, with 15 bases between the two ends. The CDR3 loop spans 14 amino acids. Germline CDR1 MGHRA, CDR2 YSYEKL.

This chain joins TRBV6-5 and TRBJ1-1, with TRBD1 matching over 9 bases. Unmatched junction bases numbered 9, after V lost 6 bases and J lost 4 bases. Germline lookup yields CDR1 MNHEY and CDR2 SVGAGI. CDR3 length: 15 amino acids. In DNA form, the CDR3 reads TGTGCCAGCAGACCCAGACAGGGGGAGGCCACTGAAGCTTTCTTT. This gives the protein CASRPRQGEATEAFF.

The rearrangement uses TRBV11-2 and TRBJ2-1, with TRBD2 identical over 8 bases. Germline values: CDR1 SGHAT, CDR2 FQNNGV. This CDR3 is 15 amino acids long. V shed 5 bases, J shed 4 bases, and the junction held 7 bases outside the gene matches. The CDR3 coding sequence is TGTGCCAGCAGCCCGAGCGGGGGCACATACAATGAGCAGTTCTTC. It is translated as CASSPSGGTYNEQFF. Supplemented by reference TRBV11-2 and TRBJ2-1, the full variable domain reads EAGVAQSPRYKIIEKRQSVAFWCNPISGHATLYWYQQILGQGPKLLIQFQNNGVVDDSQLPKDRFSAERLKGVDSTLKIQPAKLEDSAVYLCASSPSGGTYNEQFFGPGTRLTVL.

On this clone: This same CDR3 is encoded by further DNA sequences in the sample. The CDR3 region is CSAKGYNEQFF. CDR3 nucleotide sequence: TGCAGTGCAAAAGGCTACAATGAGCAGTTCTTC. The chain has TRBV20-1 and TRBJ2-1, with unresolved D. This CDR3 contains 11 residues. With 6 bases removed from V and 3 bases from J, the gap between germline ends came to 6 bases. Germline V CDR1 and CDR2: DFQATT, SNEGSKA (reference sequence).

On this clone itself: A far larger clone lies a single base away; this is likely a read error. The gene calls are TRBV7-8 and TRBJ2-5; no firm D call. Trimming left V 5 bases short and J 0 bases short, with 4 bases between. CDR3 length equals 12 residues. From germline, CDR1 is SGHVS and CDR2 FQNEAQ. CDR3 residues: CASSPDQETQYF. CDR3 nucleotides: TGTGCCAGCAGCCCGGACCAAGAGACCCAGTACTTC. The whole variable domain, remainder taken from reference TRBV7-8 and TRBJ2-5, is GAGVSQSPRYKVAKRGQDVALRCDPISGHVSLFWYQQALGQGPEFLTYFQNEAQLDKSGLPSDRFFAERPEGSVSTLKIQRTQQEDSAVYLCASSPDQETQYFGPGTRLLVL.

The count of this clone is one. The V gene is TRBV6-4, the J gene TRBJ2-1; 11 bases match TRBD2. Germline-derived CDR1 and CDR2 are MRHNA and SNTAGT. This CDR3 has 17 amino acids. The junction had 9 bases not matched to a gene; V was cut back by 5 bases and J by 3 bases. CDR3 in amino acids: CASSIGLAGLGYNEQFF. The CDR3 nucleotides read TGTGCCAGCAGTATTGGACTAGCGGGCCTGGGCTACAATGAGCAGTTCTTC.

This chain joins TRBV7-2 and TRBJ1-1; no definite D call. CDR3 length: 14 amino acids. Germline lookup yields CDR1 SGHTA and CDR2 FQGNSA. V was pared by 4 bases and J by 6 bases, with 15 bases between. DNA for the CDR3: TGTGCCAGCAGCTCTACGGCCTCTATAGCTGAAGCTTTCTTT. Amino acids: CASSSTASIAEAFF. Full variable domain (rest looked up from reference TRBV7-2 and TRBJ1-1): GAGVSQSPSNKVTEKGKDVELRCDPISGHTALYWYRQSLGQGLEFLIYFQGNSAPDKSGLPSDRFSAERTGGSVSTLTIQRTQQEDSAVYLCASSSTASIAEAFFGQGTRLTVV.

The DNA of the CDR3 is TGCACCAGCAGCCAACCCCCGCTAGCGGGAATCACAGATACGCAGTATTTT. This sequence encodes CTSSQPPLAGITDTQYF. The gene calls are TRBV1 and TRBJ2-3; the table calls TRBD2, which could not be checked here. TRBV1 counts as a pseudogene. The CDR3 is 17 amino acids.

The chain has TRBV11-2 and TRBJ1-1; D is unclear. CDR1 is SGHAT, CDR2 FQNNGV, per germline. CDR3 size: 15 residues. V was clipped by 3 bases and J by 3 bases, with 14 bases between them. CDR3 DNA sequence: TGTGCCAGCAGCTTTTCTAGACTTGTGGACACTGAAGCTTTCTTT. This encodes CASSFSRLVDTEAFF.

The chain joins TRBV7-9 to TRBJ2-2; 12 nucleotides line up with TRBD2. Germline CDR1 is SEHNR and CDR2 is FQNEAQ (reference sequence). The CDR3 totals 17 residues. The V gene end was trimmed by 5 bases and the J gene end by 7 bases; junction bases not matched to a gene: 11. This CDR3 reads CASSRSGLAGLVGELFF. CDR3 nucleotides: TGTGCCAGCAGCCGATCCGGACTAGCGGGATTGGTCGGGGAGCTGTTTTTT.